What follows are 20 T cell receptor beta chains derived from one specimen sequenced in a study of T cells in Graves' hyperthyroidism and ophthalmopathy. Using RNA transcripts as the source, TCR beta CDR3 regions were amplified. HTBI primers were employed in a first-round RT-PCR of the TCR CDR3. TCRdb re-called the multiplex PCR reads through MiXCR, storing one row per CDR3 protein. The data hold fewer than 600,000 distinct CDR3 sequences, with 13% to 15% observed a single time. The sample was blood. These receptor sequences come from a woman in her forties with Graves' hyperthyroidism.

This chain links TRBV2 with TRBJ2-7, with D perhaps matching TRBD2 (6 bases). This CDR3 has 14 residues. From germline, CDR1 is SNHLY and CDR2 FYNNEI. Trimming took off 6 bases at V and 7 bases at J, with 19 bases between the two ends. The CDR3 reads CASRAGLETGEQYF. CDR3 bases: TGTGCCAGCAGGGCGGGACTTGAAACGGGTGAGCAGTACTTC. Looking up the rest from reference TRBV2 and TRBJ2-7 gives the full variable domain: EPEVTQTPSHQVTQMGQEVILRCVPISNHLYFYWYRQILGQKVEFLVSFYNNEISEKSEIFDDQFSVERPDGSNFTLKIRSTKLEDSAMYFCASRAGLETGEQYFGPGTRLTVT.

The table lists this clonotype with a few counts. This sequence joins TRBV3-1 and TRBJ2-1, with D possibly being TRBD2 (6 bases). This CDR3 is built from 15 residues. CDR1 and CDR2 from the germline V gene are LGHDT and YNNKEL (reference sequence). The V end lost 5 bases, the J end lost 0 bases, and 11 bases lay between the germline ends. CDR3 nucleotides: TGTGCCAGCAGCTCTGGACTACTCTCCTACAATGAGCAGTTCTTC. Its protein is CASSSGLLSYNEQFF.

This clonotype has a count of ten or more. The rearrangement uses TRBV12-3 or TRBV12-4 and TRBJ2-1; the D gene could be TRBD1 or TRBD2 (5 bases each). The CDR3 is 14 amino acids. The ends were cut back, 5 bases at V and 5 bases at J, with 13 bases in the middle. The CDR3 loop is CASSPLRDHNEQFF. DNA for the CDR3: TGTGCCAGCAGTCCCCTCCGGGACCACAATGAGCAGTTCTTC.

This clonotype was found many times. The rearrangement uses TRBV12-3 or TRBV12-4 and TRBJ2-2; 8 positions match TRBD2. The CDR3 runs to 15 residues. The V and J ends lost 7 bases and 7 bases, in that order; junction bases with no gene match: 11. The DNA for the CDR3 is TGTGCCAGCACCCTGGGGACTAGAGGGATCGGGGAGCTGTTTTTT. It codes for CASTLGTRGIGELFF.

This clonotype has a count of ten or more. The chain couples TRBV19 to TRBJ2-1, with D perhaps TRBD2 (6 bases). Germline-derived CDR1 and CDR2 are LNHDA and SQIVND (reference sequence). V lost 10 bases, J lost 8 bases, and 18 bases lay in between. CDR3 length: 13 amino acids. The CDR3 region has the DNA TGTGCCACCACCCACGCGGGATTCGATGAGCAGTTCTTC. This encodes CATTHAGFDEQFF.

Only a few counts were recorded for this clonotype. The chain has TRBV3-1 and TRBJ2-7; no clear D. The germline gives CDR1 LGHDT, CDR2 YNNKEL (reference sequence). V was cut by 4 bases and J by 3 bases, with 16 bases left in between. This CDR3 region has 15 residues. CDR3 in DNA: TGTGCCAGCAGCCGAGATTCGGGCACCTTCTACGAGCAGTACTTC. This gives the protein CASSRDSGTFYEQYF.

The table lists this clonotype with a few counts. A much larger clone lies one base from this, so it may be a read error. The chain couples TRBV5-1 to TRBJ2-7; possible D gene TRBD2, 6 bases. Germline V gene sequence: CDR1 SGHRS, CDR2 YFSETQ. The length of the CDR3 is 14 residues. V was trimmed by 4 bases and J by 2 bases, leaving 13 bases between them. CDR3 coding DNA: TGCGCCAGCAGCCAGGATCAGCGGGCCTACGAGCAGTACTTC. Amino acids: CASSQDQRAYEQYF.

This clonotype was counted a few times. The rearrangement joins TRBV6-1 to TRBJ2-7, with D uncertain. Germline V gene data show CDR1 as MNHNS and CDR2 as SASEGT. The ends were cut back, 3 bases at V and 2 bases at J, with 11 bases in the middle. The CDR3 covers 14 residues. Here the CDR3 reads CASSDASGPYEQYF. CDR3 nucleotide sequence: TGTGCCAGCAGTGACGCCAGTGGCCCCTACGAGCAGTACTTC.

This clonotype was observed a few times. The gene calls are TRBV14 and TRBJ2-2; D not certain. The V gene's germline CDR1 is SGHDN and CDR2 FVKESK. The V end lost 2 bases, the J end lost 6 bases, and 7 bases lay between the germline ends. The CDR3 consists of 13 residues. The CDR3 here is CASSQWTPGELFF. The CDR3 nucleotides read TGTGCCAGCAGCCAATGGACCCCCGGGGAGCTGTTTTTT.

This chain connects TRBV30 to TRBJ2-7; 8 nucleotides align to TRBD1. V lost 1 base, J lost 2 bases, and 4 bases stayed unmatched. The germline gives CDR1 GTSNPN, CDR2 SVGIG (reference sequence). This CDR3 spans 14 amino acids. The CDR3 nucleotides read TGTGCCTGGAGTGGCGGGACAGGAGCCTACGAGCAGTACTTC. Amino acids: CAWSGGTGAYEQYF.

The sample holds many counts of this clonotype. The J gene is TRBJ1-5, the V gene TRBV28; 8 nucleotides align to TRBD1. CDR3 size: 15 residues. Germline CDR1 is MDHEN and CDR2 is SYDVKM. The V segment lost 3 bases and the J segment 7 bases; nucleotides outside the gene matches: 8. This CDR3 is CASSFSDRGEQPQHF. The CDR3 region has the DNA TGTGCCAGCAGTTTTAGTGACAGGGGCGAACAGCCCCAGCATTTT. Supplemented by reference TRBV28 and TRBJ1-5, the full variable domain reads DVKVTQSSRYLVKRTGEKVFLECVQDMDHENMFWYRQDPGLGLRLIYFSYDVKMKEKGDIPEGYSVSREKKERFSLILESASTNQTSMYLCASSFSDRGEQPQHFGDGTRLSIL.

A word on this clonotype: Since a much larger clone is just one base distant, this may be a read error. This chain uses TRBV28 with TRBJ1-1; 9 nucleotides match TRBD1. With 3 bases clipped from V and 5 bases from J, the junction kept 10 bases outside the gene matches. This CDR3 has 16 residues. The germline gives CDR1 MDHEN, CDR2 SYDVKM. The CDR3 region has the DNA TGTGCCAGCAGTTTCGGGACAGGGTTTGTAGAAACTGAAGCTTTCTTT. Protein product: CASSFGTGFVETEAFF.

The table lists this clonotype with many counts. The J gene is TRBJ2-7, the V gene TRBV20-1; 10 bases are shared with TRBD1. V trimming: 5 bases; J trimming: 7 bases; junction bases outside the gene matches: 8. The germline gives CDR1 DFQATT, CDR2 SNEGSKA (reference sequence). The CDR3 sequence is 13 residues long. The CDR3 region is CSALTGGAGEQYF. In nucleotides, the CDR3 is TGCAGTGCTTTGACAGGGGGCGCGGGGGAGCAGTACTTC.

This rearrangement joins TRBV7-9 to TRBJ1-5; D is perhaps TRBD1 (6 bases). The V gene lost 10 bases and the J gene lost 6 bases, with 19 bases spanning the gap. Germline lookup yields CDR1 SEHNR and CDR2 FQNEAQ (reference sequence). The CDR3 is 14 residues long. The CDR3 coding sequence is TGTGCCACCTCATTGGCAGGGGCAAGTCAGCCCCAGCATTTT. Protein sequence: CATSLAGASQPQHF.

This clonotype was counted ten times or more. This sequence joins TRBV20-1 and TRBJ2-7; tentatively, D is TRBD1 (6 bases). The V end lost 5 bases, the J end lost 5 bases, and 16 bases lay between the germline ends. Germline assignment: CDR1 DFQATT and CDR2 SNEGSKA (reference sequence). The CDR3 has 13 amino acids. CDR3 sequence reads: CSAGGPGVNEQYF. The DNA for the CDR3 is TGCAGTGCTGGGGGACCAGGGGTCAACGAGCAGTACTTC.

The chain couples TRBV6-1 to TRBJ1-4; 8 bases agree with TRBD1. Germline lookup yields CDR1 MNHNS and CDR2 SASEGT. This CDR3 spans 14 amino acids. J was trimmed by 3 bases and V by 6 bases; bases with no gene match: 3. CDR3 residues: CASRPGQANEKLFF. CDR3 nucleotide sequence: TGTGCCAGCAGGCCGGGACAGGCTAATGAAAAACTGTTTTTT.

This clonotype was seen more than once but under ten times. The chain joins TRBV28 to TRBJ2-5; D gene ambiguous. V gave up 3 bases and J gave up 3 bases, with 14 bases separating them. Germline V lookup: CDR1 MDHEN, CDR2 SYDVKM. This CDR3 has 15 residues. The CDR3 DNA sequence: TGTGCCAGCAGTTTTTTAACAGAACTGGAAGAGACCCAGTACTTC. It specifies CASSFLTELEETQYF.

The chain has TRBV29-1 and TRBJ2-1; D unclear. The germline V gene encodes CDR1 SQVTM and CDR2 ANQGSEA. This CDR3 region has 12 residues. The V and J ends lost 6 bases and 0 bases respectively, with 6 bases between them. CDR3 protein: CSVVDSYNEQFF. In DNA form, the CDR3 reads TGCAGCGTCGTGGACTCCTACAATGAGCAGTTCTTC.

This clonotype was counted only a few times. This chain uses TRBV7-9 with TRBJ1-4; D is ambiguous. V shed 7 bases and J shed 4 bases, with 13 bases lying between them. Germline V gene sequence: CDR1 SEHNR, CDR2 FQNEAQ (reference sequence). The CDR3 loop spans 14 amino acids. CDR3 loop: CASTTLGINEKLFF. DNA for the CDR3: TGTGCCAGCACAACTCTGGGGATTAATGAAAAACTGTTTTTT.

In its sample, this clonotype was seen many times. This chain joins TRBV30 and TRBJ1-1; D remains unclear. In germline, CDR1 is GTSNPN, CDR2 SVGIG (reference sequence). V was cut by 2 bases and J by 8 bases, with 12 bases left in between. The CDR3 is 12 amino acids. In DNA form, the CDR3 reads TGTGCCTGGAGTCTTGGGCCTACCGAAGCTTTCTTT. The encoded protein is CAWSLGPTEAFF.